The 4 T cell receptor beta chains reported below all come from one sample, sequenced in a study of T cell repertoires in cytomegalovirus infection. MiXCR was run by TCRdb on the reads, yielding one entry per CDR3 protein. Counted here are 310,000 or so distinct CDR3 sequences, roughly 23% occurring once; the ten biggest clones make up about 15%. What was sequenced was PBMCs. The receptors here all came from a human donor in good health (CMV status not recorded). Some clones in this sample may be carry-over from other donors' samples.

This clonotype was seen more than once but under ten times. The V and J genes are TRBV7-9 and TRBJ1-1; D unclear. V lost 4 bases and J lost 1, with 13 bases in between. The CDR3 has 15 residues. Per the germline V gene, CDR1 is SEHNR and CDR2 is FQNEAQ (reference sequence). The CDR3 loop is CASSSMRVPNTEAFF. The CDR3 bases are TGTGCCAGCAGCTCTATGCGGGTCCCGAACACTGAAGCTTTCTTT. Variable domain in full (rest from reference TRBV7-9 and TRBJ1-1): DTGVSQNPRHKITKRGQNVTFRCDPISEHNRLYWYRQTLGQGPEFLTYFQNEAQLEKSRLLSDRFSAERPKGSFSTLEIQRTEQGDSAMYLCASSSMRVPNTEAFFGQGTRLTVV.

The rearrangement joins TRBV6-1 to TRBJ2-7; D tentatively fits TRBD1 or TRBD2 (5 bases each). V was trimmed by 2 bases and J by 2 bases, leaving 19 bases between them. In germline, CDR1 is MNHNS, CDR2 SASEGT. This CDR3 contains 17 residues. The CDR3: CASSESWDVRAPYEQYF. CDR3 sequence (DNA): TGTGCCAGCAGTGAAAGTTGGGACGTGAGGGCTCCCTACGAGCAGTACTTC.

The J gene is TRBJ2-1, the V gene TRBV20-1; TRBD2 agrees at 10 bases. The CDR3 is made up of 13 amino acids. The V gene's germline CDR1 is DFQATT and CDR2 SNEGSKA (reference sequence). J was trimmed by 8 bases and V by 6 bases; bases with no gene match: 7. As DNA, the CDR3 is TGCAGTGCAGCCGGGACTAGCGTCCATGAGCAGTTCTTC. It specifies CSAAGTSVHEQFF.

This clonotype showed up many times. The chain couples TRBV7-6 to TRBJ2-7; D gene unclear. The germline gives CDR1 SGHVS, CDR2 FNYEAQ. The V and J ends lost 1 base and 2 bases respectively, with 15 bases between them. The CDR3 runs 16 residues. CDR3 region: CASSLEIDGLPYEQYF. In nucleotides, the CDR3 is TGTGCCAGCAGCTTAGAGATAGACGGTCTCCCCTACGAGCAGTACTTC.